Following are 21 T cell receptor beta chains from one sample sequenced in a study of T-cell reconstitution after alpha-beta-depleted transplantation in children. TCRbeta library preparation incorporated unique molecular identifiers. TCRdb re-called the PCR reads with MiXCR, one entry per CDR3 protein. This sample has 600,000 to 700,000 distinct CDR3 sequences; around 13% occur once, and the top ten carry approximately 0.8%. Specimen: PBMCs, collected before TCRalphabeta/CD19-depleted stem cell transplant. The receptor source for this set is a girl aged 2-15 years with congenital amegakaryocytic thrombocytopenia, due to receive a stem cell transplant.

This clonotype was observed many times. This chain connects TRBV5-1 to TRBJ2-1, with D possibly matching TRBD1 (5 bases). In germline, CDR1 is SGHRS, CDR2 YFSETQ. The V and J ends lost 0 bases and 3 bases respectively, with 7 bases between them. The CDR3 extends over 14 amino acids. The chain's CDR3 is CASSLGQLYNEQFF. The CDR3 DNA reads TGCGCCAGCAGCTTGGGACAGCTCTACAATGAGCAGTTCTTC.

In its sample, this clonotype was seen many times. The J gene is TRBJ1-6, the V gene TRBV5-1; D call uncertain. The CDR3 totals 17 residues. Trimming left V 0 bases short and J 0 bases short, with 10 bases between. Germline CDR1 is SGHRS and CDR2 is YFSETQ. DNA of the CDR3: TGCGCCAGCAGCTTGGCCGTGGCGAGCTCCTATAATTCACCCCTCCACTTT. Protein product: CASSLAVASSYNSPLHF.

A remark on this clonotype: This clone may be a read error of a much larger clone one base away. V gene TRBV7-2 combines with J gene TRBJ2-1; unclear D gene. This CDR3 has 14 amino acids. Germline V CDR1 and CDR2: SGHTA, FQGNSA. In DNA form, the CDR3 reads TGTGCCAGCTGCTTAGGGCCCCTCTCTGATGAGCAGTTCTTC. Its translation is CASCLGPLSDEQFF.

V gene TRBV18 combines with J gene TRBJ1-1; D is undetermined. The CDR3 loop spans 14 amino acids. Germline-derived CDR1 and CDR2 are KGHSH and LQKENI. The V end lost 8 bases, the J end lost 1 base, and 14 bases lay between the germline ends. DNA of the CDR3: TGTGCCAGCGTTAAAAACCACGGGAACACTGAAGCTTTCTTT. Amino acid sequence: CASVKNHGNTEAFF.

This clonotype came up a few times. The CDR3 loop reads CSARDRDRGLYGYTF. The CDR3 DNA is TGCAGTGCTAGAGATCGGGACCGGGGGTTGTATGGCTACACCTTC. The chain employs TRBV20-1 and TRBJ1-2, with D perhaps TRBD1 (5 bases). CDR1 is DFQATT, CDR2 SNEGSKA, per germline (reference sequence). CDR3 length: 15 residues. V was cut by 0 bases and J by 5 bases, with 16 bases left in between.

This clonotype was observed at least ten times. V gene TRBV20-1 combines with J gene TRBJ2-2, with TRBD2 matching 10 bases. Germline CDR1 and CDR2: DFQATT and SNEGSKA (reference sequence). With V trimmed by 5 bases and J by 5 bases, 5 bases remained unmatched. The CDR3 length is 14 residues. The CDR3 region is CSALSSGSTGELFF. The CDR3 DNA follows: TGCAGTGCTTTGTCTAGCGGGAGTACCGGGGAGCTGTTTTTT.

The chain uses TRBV6-5 and TRBJ2-6; D is undetermined. V was pared by 0 bases and J by 1 base, with 16 bases between. The CDR3 totals 19 residues. The germline V gene encodes CDR1 MNHEY and CDR2 SVGAGI. CDR3 protein: CASSYSRHKPKSGANVLTF. CDR3 coding DNA: TGTGCCAGCAGTTACTCCCGACACAAACCGAAGTCTGGGGCCAACGTCCTGACTTTC.

The rearrangement uses TRBV5-6 and TRBJ2-3; possibly TRBD1 for D (5 bases). Trimming shortened V by 2 bases and J by 6 bases, and 13 bases separated the two germline ends. The CDR3 totals 14 residues. Per germline, CDR1 SGHDT and CDR2 YYEEEE. The CDR3 coding sequence is TGTGCCAGCAGCTTAAGGGGCCCTGGCGATACGCAGTATTTT. Protein product: CASSLRGPGDTQYF.

This clonotype was counted many times. The V call is TRBV20-1, the J call TRBJ2-1, with 10 bases matching TRBD2. The CDR3 contains 14 residues. Germline assignment: CDR1 DFQATT and CDR2 SNEGSKA (reference sequence). J gave up 6 bases and V 4 bases, and 6 bases lay outside the gene matches. CDR3 nucleotides: TGCAGTGCTAAGGCTAGCGGGAGTAGCAATGAGCAGTTCTTC. Its translation: CSAKASGSSNEQFF.

The V call is TRBV29-1, the J call TRBJ2-1; TRBD2 matches at 11 bases. Per the germline V gene, CDR1 is SQVTM and CDR2 is ANQGSEA. This CDR3 has 15 amino acids. Trimming removed 7 bases from V and 4 bases from J; junction bases left unmatched: 9. The CDR3 here is CSAPTWTSGYNEQFF. CDR3 DNA: TGCAGCGCCCCCACTTGGACTAGCGGGTACAATGAGCAGTTCTTC.

This clonotype was recorded a few times. CDR3 DNA: TGTGCCAGCAGCTCCAAGGGGCCCGGGGAGCTGTTTTTT. It encodes CASSSKGPGELFF. V and J are TRBV7-9 and TRBJ2-2, with D perhaps TRBD1 (5 bases). The CDR3 consists of 13 residues. V was trimmed by 4 bases and J by 6 bases, leaving 9 bases between them. Germline CDR1 and CDR2: SEHNR and FQNEAQ (reference sequence).

This clonotype has just a few counts. This chain connects TRBV28 to TRBJ2-4; D unresolved. This CDR3 spans 15 amino acids. Trimming removed 5 bases at V and 0 bases at J, with 11 bases between. Looked up from germline, CDR1 is MDHEN and CDR2 is SYDVKM. The CDR3 DNA follows: TGTGCCAGCAGTCCATCGTACAGAGCCAAAAACATTCAGTACTTC. Translation: CASSPSYRAKNIQYF.

V is TRBV3-1 and J is TRBJ2-7, with a weak D call TRBD1 (5 bases). The CDR3 spans 16 residues. Trimming shortened V by 0 bases and J by 2 bases, and 14 bases separated the two germline ends. CDR1 and CDR2 from the germline V gene are LGHDT and YNNKEL (reference sequence). This CDR3 reads CASSQDSGYGAYEQYF. In DNA form, the CDR3 reads TGTGCCAGCAGCCAAGATTCAGGGTACGGAGCCTACGAGCAGTACTTC.

This clonotype was counted between two and nine times. The rearrangement links TRBV20-1 to TRBJ1-5; 8 bases align to TRBD1. The J segment lost 4 bases and the V segment lost 0 bases, leaving 5 bases of the junction unmatched. The CDR3 is made up of 15 amino acids. Germline V gene sequence: CDR1 DFQATT, CDR2 SNEGSKA (reference sequence). CDR3: CSARDPGGINQPQHF. In nucleotides, the CDR3 is TGCAGTGCTAGAGATCCAGGGGGCATAAATCAGCCCCAGCATTTT.

This clonotype was recorded at least ten times. The chain is built from TRBV7-9 and TRBJ2-1; D gene unclear. Germline CDR1 reads SEHNR; CDR2 reads FQNEAQ (reference sequence). V was cut by 1 base and J by 9 bases, with 13 bases left in between. The CDR3 spans 14 residues. The CDR3 nucleotides are TGTGCCAGCAGCTTAGTGTCTAGTTTGAGTGAGCAGTTCTTC. Translating it yields CASSLVSSLSEQFF.

This clonotype has at least ten counts. The chain recombines TRBV29-1 with TRBJ2-2; D is possibly TRBD1 (5 bases). Per the germline V gene, CDR1 is SQVTM and CDR2 is ANQGSEA. The CDR3 spans 14 residues. Trimming cost V 3 bases and J 3 bases, with 11 bases left between them. In DNA form, the CDR3 reads TGCAGCGTTGATAGTCAGGGTGACACCGGGGAGCTGTTTTTT. This sequence encodes CSVDSQGDTGELFF.

This clonotype was observed many times. The chain carries TRBV5-1 and TRBJ2-1; 8 positions match TRBD2. CDR3 length: 13 amino acids. CDR1 SGHRS and CDR2 YFSETQ come from the germline V gene. The V segment lost 7 bases and the J segment 4 bases; nucleotides outside the gene matches: 4. Here the CDR3 DNA reads TGCGCCAGCTATACTAGCGGTTACAATGAGCAGTTCTTC. This gives the protein CASYTSGYNEQFF.

This clonotype was seen repeatedly, ten times or more. The gene calls are TRBV7-8 and TRBJ1-2, with D uncertain. The CDR3 is made up of 15 amino acids. The V and J ends lost 3 bases and 8 bases respectively, with 19 bases between them. In germline, CDR1 is SGHVS, CDR2 FQNEAQ. CDR3 nucleotide sequence: TGTGCCAGCAGCTTGTTGTTAGGCGACCTATGGGGCTACACCTTC. Protein product: CASSLLLGDLWGYTF.

CDR3 in DNA: TGTGCCAGCGGGCAGACATACGAGCAGTACTTC. Protein: CASGQTYEQYF. The chain links TRBV12-3 or TRBV12-4 to TRBJ2-7; no clear D. The germline V and J ends were trimmed by 8 bases and 4 bases, with 9 bases remaining between them. This CDR3 spans 11 amino acids.

The chain has TRBV7-9 and TRBJ2-3, with 7 bases fitting TRBD1. V lost 2 bases and J lost 2; bases outside the gene matches: 10. Germline CDR1 reads SEHNR; CDR2 reads FQNEAQ (reference sequence). The length of the CDR3 is 17 residues. This chain's CDR3 is CASSLPPKGAPTDTQYF. The DNA of the CDR3 is TGTGCCAGCAGCTTACCCCCGAAGGGGGCTCCCACAGATACGCAGTATTTT.

This clonotype showed up just a few times. The rearrangement uses TRBV28 and TRBJ2-7, with 7 bases fitting TRBD2. Trimming cost V 3 bases and J 4 bases; bases outside gene matches: 6. Germline V gives CDR1 MDHEN, CDR2 SYDVKM. The CDR3 has 14 amino acids. The CDR3 protein is CASSFGGSGYEQYF. Written as DNA, the CDR3 is TGTGCCAGCAGTTTCGGTGGTAGCGGGTACGAGCAGTACTTC.